The clone carrying this T cell receptor (beta chain) has more than one count but fewer than ten. Antigen unknown. This entry belongs to a study of T cells after yellow fever vaccination. MiXCR, run by TCRdb on the 5' RACE reads, gives a single entry per CDR3 protein. The sample carries over 150,000 distinct CDR3 sequences, 6% to 7.5% recorded once. The study's findings and limits: Subsequent to the booster, the majority of primary-vaccination clones reappeared (roughly 95% CD4, 88% CD8). There was a possibility that FACS-sorted repertoires contained abundant clonotypes contaminating from the bulk population.

The V segment lost 4 bases and the J segment 7 bases; nucleotides outside the gene matches: 6. The CDR3 length is 14 residues. CDR1 and CDR2 from the germline V gene are SEHNR and FQNEAQ (reference sequence). Sample: CD4+ T cells sorted from PBMCs, taken less than 6 days after the first yellow fever vaccination. V gene TRBV7-9 combines with J gene TRBJ1-5; TRBD1 matches at 8 bases. This receptor was taken from a man between 18 and 29 years old who received the YFV17D yellow fever vaccine. The CDR3 sequence is CASSSTGVRQPQHF. CDR3 sequence (DNA): TGTGCCAGCAGCTCGACAGGGGTTCGGCAGCCCCAGCATTTT.